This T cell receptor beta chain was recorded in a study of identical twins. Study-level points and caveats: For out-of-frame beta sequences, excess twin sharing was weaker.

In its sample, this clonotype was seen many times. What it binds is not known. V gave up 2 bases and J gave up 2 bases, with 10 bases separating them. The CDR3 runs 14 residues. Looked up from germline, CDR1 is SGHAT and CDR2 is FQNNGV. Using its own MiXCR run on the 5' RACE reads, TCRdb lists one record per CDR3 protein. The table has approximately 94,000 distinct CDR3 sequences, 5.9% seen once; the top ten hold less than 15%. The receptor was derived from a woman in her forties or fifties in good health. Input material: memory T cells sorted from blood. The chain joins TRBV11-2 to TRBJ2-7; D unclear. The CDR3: CASSLPGRPYEQYF. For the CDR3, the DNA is TGTGCCAGCAGCTTACCTGGGCGACCCTACGAGCAGTACTTC. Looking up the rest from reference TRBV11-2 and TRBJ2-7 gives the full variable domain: EAGVAQSPRYKIIEKRQSVAFWCNPISGHATLYWYQQILGQGPKLLIQFQNNGVVDDSQLPKDRFSAERLKGVDSTLKIQPAKLEDSAVYLCASSLPGRPYEQYFGPGTRLTVT.